These 23 T cell receptor beta chains originate from one sample sequenced in a study of blood T cell repertoires in COVID-19. TCRdb's copy holds only in-frame clones and misses some; the assay was immunoSEQ multiplex PCR. The table shows tens of thousands of clones, with more than 60% occurring only once. The sample consisted of peripheral blood. All receptors derive from a human donor in a cohort sampled during active COVID-19.

This chain joins TRBV7-2 and TRBJ2-5; tentatively, D is TRBD2 (5 bases). The CDR3 covers 14 residues. Germline V CDR1 and CDR2: SGHTA, FQGNSA. The V end lost 5 bases, the J end lost 9 bases, and 19 bases lay between the germline ends. CDR3 in amino acids: CASSLEDWRGAQYF. CDR3 sequence (DNA): TGTGCCAGCAGCCTAGAGGACTGGCGTGGGGCCCAGTACTTC. Full variable domain (rest looked up from reference TRBV7-2 and TRBJ2-5): GAGVSQSPSNKVTEKGKDVELRCDPISGHTALYWYRQSLGQGLEFLIYFQGNSAPDKSGLPSDRFSAERTGGSVSTLTIQRTQQEDSAVYLCASSLEDWRGAQYFGPGTRLLVL.

The V gene is TRBV3-1 (or the pseudogene TRBV3-2), the J gene TRBJ1-3; 11 bases match TRBD1. There are 16 residues in the CDR3. The V segment lost 4 bases and the J segment 4 bases; nucleotides outside the gene matches: 6. Per the germline V gene, CDR1 is LGHDT and CDR2 is YNNKEL (reference sequence). The CDR3 region is CASSPKGQGGGNTIYF. The CDR3 DNA sequence: TGTGCCAGCAGCCCCAAGGGACAGGGGGGCGGAAACACCATATATTTT.

This clone showed up just a few times. This chain connects TRBV11-3 to TRBJ1-3; tentatively, D is TRBD1 (6 bases). Per germline, CDR1 SGHNT and CDR2 YENEEA. Trimming took 4 bases from V and 5 from J, leaving 12 bases between them. The CDR3 totals 14 residues. The CDR3 protein is CASSYQGQRNTIYF. Here the CDR3 DNA reads TGTGCCAGCAGCTATCAGGGGCAACGAAACACCATATATTTT.

The chain recombines TRBV7-9 with TRBJ2-6, with 10 bases lining up with TRBD1. Germline trimming cut 2 bases from V and 0 bases from J; bases unmatched to any gene: 4. Germline V gives CDR1 SEHNR, CDR2 FQNEAQ (reference sequence). CDR3 length: 18 amino acids. As DNA, the CDR3 is TGTGCCAGCAGCTTAATGGGACAGGGGTTCTCTGGGGCCAACGTCCTGACTTTC. This sequence encodes CASSLMGQGFSGANVLTF.

This clone has just a few counts. The chain uses TRBV4-1 and TRBJ2-5; 12 bases are a match to TRBD2. Germline V gives CDR1 MGHRA, CDR2 YSYEKL. Unmatched junction bases numbered 4, after V lost 4 bases and J lost 1 base. The CDR3 loop spans 16 amino acids. CDR3 sequence (DNA): TGCGCCAGCAGCCGAACGACTAGCGGGGGCCAAGAGACCCAGTACTTC. This translates into CASSRTTSGGQETQYF.

The V gene is TRBV18, the J gene TRBJ2-7, with 8 bases aligning to TRBD2. The CDR3 spans 16 residues. V shed 3 bases and J 0 bases; nucleotides not matched to a gene: 7. Germline-derived CDR1 and CDR2 are KGHSH and LQKENI. CDR3 sequence reads: CASSPYISGVSYEQYF. The CDR3 DNA sequence: TGTGCCAGCTCACCCTATATTAGCGGGGTCTCCTACGAGCAGTACTTC.

The rearrangement uses TRBV7-9 and TRBJ1-2, with TRBD1 matching 8 bases. V lost 5 bases, J lost 4 bases, and 9 bases stayed unmatched. The V gene's germline CDR1 is SEHNR and CDR2 FQNEAQ (reference sequence). The CDR3 is made up of 15 amino acids. This CDR3 reads CASSPPGQGVYGYTF. The CDR3 nucleotides are TGTGCCAGCAGCCCACCCGGACAGGGAGTCTATGGCTACACCTTC.

This chain uses TRBV5-4 with TRBJ2-7; 7 positions agree with TRBD1. This CDR3 has 14 residues. Per the germline V gene, CDR1 is SGHNT and CDR2 is YYREEE (reference sequence). V was clipped by 4 bases and J by 3 bases; unmatched bases: 7. CDR3 in amino acids: CASSPRGQVYEQYF. The CDR3 nucleotides read TGTGCCAGCAGCCCCCGCGGACAGGTCTACGAGCAGTACTTC.

The V gene is TRBV6-2 or TRBV6-3, the J gene TRBJ2-2, with TRBD2 matching 9 bases. This CDR3 contains 16 residues. After removal of 3 bases from V and 1 base from J, the junction contained 3 bases not matched to a gene. The V gene's germline CDR1 is MNHEY and CDR2 SVGEGT. The CDR3 spells CASSYDSGGNTGELFF. In nucleotides, the CDR3 is TGTGCCAGCAGTTATGATAGCGGGGGGAACACCGGGGAGCTGTTTTTT.

This sequence joins TRBV9 and TRBJ1-4; D gene uncertain. Germline-derived CDR1 and CDR2 are SGDLS and YYNGEE. The CDR3 sequence is 15 residues long. Trimming took 4 bases from V and 7 from J, leaving 17 bases between them. The CDR3 region has the DNA TGTGCCAGCAGCCCGAGACTAAACGCGGGTGAAAAACTGTTTTTT. Translating it yields CASSPRLNAGEKLFF.

The gene calls are TRBV5-1 and TRBJ1-1, with TRBD1 matching over 10 bases. This CDR3 is 15 amino acids long. The V gene end was trimmed by 6 bases and the J gene end by 0 bases; junction bases not matched to a gene: 5. Per germline, CDR1 SGHRS and CDR2 YFSETQ. The DNA of the CDR3 is TGCGCCAGCACTCGGACAGGGGGGATGAACACTGAAGCTTTCTTT. Translated: CASTRTGGMNTEAFF.

The CDR3, as DNA: TGTGCCACCAGTGACTCGACATGGGACAATGAGCAGTTCTTC. Its translation: CATSDSTWDNEQFF. The rearrangement links TRBV24-1 to TRBJ2-1; D not certain. Trimming shortened V by 4 bases and J by 5 bases, and 11 bases separated the two germline ends. This CDR3 contains 14 residues. Germline V gives CDR1 KGHDR, CDR2 SFDVKD.

V is TRBV29-1 and J is TRBJ2-1, with 7 bases aligning to TRBD2. V lost 3 bases and J lost 7; bases outside the gene matches: 9. Germline V gene lookup returns CDR1 SQVTM and CDR2 ANQGSEA. The CDR3 totals 14 residues. The DNA for the CDR3 is TGCAGCGTTGATAGGCTAGCGGACGGAAATGAGCAGTTCTTC. It yields the protein CSVDRLADGNEQFF.

The chain recombines TRBV7-2 with TRBJ2-5; the match to TRBD2 covers 12 bases. This CDR3 is 16 amino acids long. CDR1 SGHTA and CDR2 FQGNSA come from the germline V gene. The junction had 2 bases not matched to a gene; V was cut back by 1 base and J by 2 bases. CDR3 in DNA: TGTGCCAGCAGCTTAGTGACTAGCGGGGGTCAAGAGACCCAGTACTTC. Translation: CASSLVTSGGQETQYF. Based on the CDR3 plus reference TRBV7-2 and TRBJ2-5, the full variable domain is GAGVSQSPSNKVTEKGKDVELRCDPISGHTALYWYRQSLGQGLEFLIYFQGNSAPDKSGLPSDRFSAERTGGSVSTLTIQRTQQEDSAVYLCASSLVTSGGQETQYFGPGTRLLVL.

This clone was seen a handful of times. The J gene is TRBJ2-1, the V gene TRBV3-1 (or the pseudogene TRBV3-2); no definite D call. The CDR3 contains 18 residues. V lost 0 bases and J 0 bases, leaving 15 bases between the germline ends. Germline-derived CDR1 and CDR2 are LGHDT and YNNKEL (reference sequence). CDR3 protein: CASSQESLGQTSYNEQFF. CDR3 DNA sequence: TGTGCCAGCAGCCAAGAATCTCTAGGTCAAACCTCCTACAATGAGCAGTTCTTC.

This chain uses TRBV15 with TRBJ1-5; D possibly corresponds to TRBD1 (5 bases). This CDR3 spans 14 amino acids. Trimming cost V 6 bases and J 2 bases, with 11 bases left between them. The germline V gene has CDR1 LNHNV and CDR2 YYDKDF (reference sequence). The CDR3 here is CATRSGGGNQPQHF. CDR3 sequence (DNA): TGTGCCACCAGATCCGGGGGTGGCAATCAGCCCCAGCATTTT.

This chain links TRBV5-4 with TRBJ2-7, with D maybe TRBD1 (6 bases). CDR3 length equals 14 residues. Germline V gene data show CDR1 as SGHNT and CDR2 as YYREEE (reference sequence). The germline V and J ends were trimmed by 0 bases and 2 bases, with 9 bases remaining between them. The CDR3 loop is CASSLGTVPYEQYF. The CDR3 region has the DNA TGTGCCAGCAGCTTGGGGACAGTTCCCTACGAGCAGTACTTC.

V usage is TRBV18 and J usage is TRBJ2-7; weak D call: TRBD2 (6 bases). This CDR3 has 15 residues. In germline, CDR1 is KGHSH, CDR2 LQKENI. V lost 1 base and J lost 0, with 10 bases in between. The CDR3 region is CASSPRQTSSYEQYF. The DNA of the CDR3 is TGTGCCAGCTCACCACGACAGACTAGCTCCTACGAGCAGTACTTC.

The rearrangement uses TRBV9 and TRBJ2-7; 8 bases map to TRBD1. The CDR3 has 14 residues. J was trimmed by 4 bases and V by 4 bases; bases with no gene match: 7. Germline CDR1 is SGDLS and CDR2 is YYNGEE. Here the CDR3 reads CASSTGGKSYEQYF. DNA for the CDR3: TGTGCCAGCAGCACAGGGGGGAAGTCGTACGAGCAGTACTTC.

The CDR3 loop is CASSPSDRAIGYTF. CDR3 coding DNA: TGCGCCAGCAGCCCCAGCGACAGGGCTATTGGCTACACCTTC. V gene TRBV4-1 combines with J gene TRBJ1-2, with 7 bases identical to TRBD1. The V gene's germline CDR1 is MGHRA and CDR2 YSYEKL. Trimming at V came to 4 bases and at J to 7 bases, leaving 9 bases not matched to a gene. The CDR3 spans 14 residues.

The CDR3 region is CASSPRWGGERPEAFF. CDR3 sequence (DNA): TGTGCCAGCTCACCACGATGGGGGGGTGAGAGACCTGAAGCTTTCTTT. V usage is TRBV18 and J usage is TRBJ1-1; a weak D match, TRBD1 (5 bases). V dropped 1 base and J dropped 6 bases, with 18 bases sitting between them. Per the germline V gene, CDR1 is KGHSH and CDR2 is LQKENI. The CDR3 totals 16 residues.

The V and J genes are TRBV6-6 and TRBJ1-5; 10 bases map to TRBD1. Germline CDR1 is MNHNY and CDR2 is SVGAGI (reference sequence). J was trimmed by 6 bases and V by 6 bases; bases with no gene match: 8. CDR3 length equals 15 residues. The CDR3 DNA follows: TGTGCCAGCAGAGATCCGGGACAGGGGTTTCAGCCCCAGCATTTT. Translating it yields CASRDPGQGFQPQHF.

The chain is built from TRBV6-4 and TRBJ1-6; 10 bases are a match to TRBD1. Germline assignment: CDR1 MRHNA and CDR2 SNTAGT. This CDR3 region has 14 residues. V lost 4 bases and J lost 8; bases outside the gene matches: 2. The CDR3 DNA is TGTGCCAGCAGTGCGACAGGGGGCGATTCACCCCTCCACTTT. Its translation: CASSATGGDSPLHF.